This TCR beta chain was retrieved from a study of PD-1 blockade in classical Hodgkin lymphoma (dated by TCRdb to 2018 to 2020). Describing the broader study: Nivolumab dosing was 3 mg/kg intravenously every 2 weeks, continuing until either disease progression or unacceptable toxicity. The study used TCR beta sequencing and CyTOF to define a peripheral blood immune signature of response to PD-1 blockade in classical Hodgkin lymphoma.

This specimen's time point label, interpreted: cycle 1 day 1 (C1D1), immediately before nivolumab initiation. Every trial patient had relapsed after autologous stem cell transplantation, and cohorts A, B and C differed in prior brentuximab vedotin exposure. The trial cohort was composed of about 53 patients with relapsed/refractory classical Hodgkin lymphoma, for whom complete response, partial response or progressive disease was recorded as best overall response. Trial patients were treated with single-agent nivolumab in the multi-cohort phase II CheckMate 205 trial. Best overall response was determined by an independent review committee according to the 2007 International Working Group response criteria. Trial PBMCs were collected just before the start of nivolumab (C1D1) and during therapy at cycle 2 day 1 and cycle 4 day 1. Peripheral blood was collected in 8 mL Vacutainer Cell Preparation Tubes, from which PBMCs were isolated by centrifugation and then cryopreserved.

Comments on this clone: Its binding antigen is unknown. No per-base quality is available; no much larger clone lies one base away.

On the study overall, not on this receptor specifically: Lower diversity was seen in patients whose nivolumab began less than 1 year after ASCT, and these patients were left out of later analyses so that immune reconstitution would not confound the results. Baseline TCR diversity was reported to be lower in newly diagnosed patients than in healthy donors, and even lower in relapsed/refractory patients. Among trial patients, those achieving complete response had baseline diversity similar to that of newly diagnosed patients, while diversity was significantly lower in partial responders and progressors. By C4D1, a significant rise was seen in CD4+ TCR diversity but not in CD8+ TCR diversity (p=0.0027 vs p=0.16), and the rise was most apparent among complete responders (p=0.02). Only a single clinical trial cohort was studied, and what caused the repertoire differences, possibly disease activity or prior therapy, remained undefined.

The CDR3 goes from the cysteine to the phenylalanine over 13 residues. The CDR3 DNA has 39 bases and is translated from base 1. Between the V and J ends, shortened by 1 base and 10 bases respectively, the junction contains 11 bases. The germline V gene supplies CDR1 MGHRA and CDR2 YSYEKL. The Qiagen DNeasy kit was used to extract genomic DNA both from unsorted PBMCs and from the negatively selected CD4+ and CD8+ fractions. Using primers that anneal to V and J segments, immunoSEQ multiplex PCR amplified the TCR beta CDR3 regions. A synthetic immune receptor repertoire was used to minimize amplification bias, and any residual bias was removed computationally once sequencing was done. The study's own analysis went as follows. Repertoire diversity was quantified as the Shannon entropy index using custom Python scripts. Unsorted, CD4+ and CD8+ repertoires were analyzed separately, except for combined analyses in which CD4+ and CD8+ sequences were merged in silico. A clone counted as expanded when the clone's frequency after treatment rose at least 2-fold relative to C1D1, and clones undetected at baseline were given a pseudocount of 0.5. Singleton clones were defined as clones with 0 or 1 copy at C1D1, and non-singleton clones were defined as clones with 2 or more copies. Clones expanded in unsorted samples were labelled as CD4+, CD8+ or unknown by matching protein sequences in sorted samples from the same patient. Wilcoxon tests on paired samples were used to test changes in diversity from C1D1 to C4D1. Entries here come from immuneACCESS through TCRdb and include only in-frame sequences with V and J called. Some clones fail to appear in such tables; in the studies checked, an unresolved V gene covers under half of the shortfall, and the cause of the remainder is unknown. V, J and clone size reflect that table, while D and trimming were determined from the DNA. A total of fewer than 90,000 clones appear in this sample, roughly 90% of them only once. The top ten clonotypes cover less than 25% of the sample.

The TCR sequence derives from a human donor with classical Hodgkin lymphoma. The chain was built from TRBV4-1 and TRBJ2-1; possibly the D gene is TRBD1, per 6 matching bases. The sample consisted of peripheral blood mononuclear cells (PBMCs), taken at baseline. The DNA sequence reads TGCGCCAGCAGCCAAGGTGGGGGCTGGGAGCAGTTCTTC. The translation is CASSQGGGWEQFF.